This is a list of T cell receptor beta chains from one sample in a study of blood T cell repertoires in COVID-19. Sequencing used immunoSEQ multiplex PCR; TCRdb keeps in-frame clones, though not all of them. The sample carries under 250,000 clones, 80% to 90% recorded once. The sample consisted of PBMCs or T cells enriched from blood (not recorded which). The receptors were gathered from a woman aged 25 to 45 who had been exposed to COVID-19. The conserved cysteine and the conserved F or W are not part of the CDR3 here. Some rows have no size entry. The others give once, few or many, or a class for an expanded clone.

abundance	v_gene	j_gene	CDR3aa
once	TRBV13	TRBJ1-1	ASSSGSGAF
NA	TRBV10-3	TRBJ1-2	AISDLGVYGYT
NA	TRBV10-3	TRBJ1-4	AISELGAGEKLF
NA	TRBV29-1	TRBJ1-3	SVSRGTSSGNTIY
NA	TRBV29-1	TRBJ1-4	SVQDTEKLF
NA	TRBV7-7	TRBJ2-5	ASSLVTSGIGETQY
NA	TRBV3-1/TRBV3-2	TRBJ1-1	ASSQEQGAYTEAF
NA	TRBV5-1	TRBJ2-7	ASSLGQRYEQY
NA	TRBV19	TRBJ2-3	ASSSRTSGTDTQY
NA	TRBV9	TRBJ2-7	ASSVGGNNYEQY
NA	TRBV3-1/TRBV3-2	TRBJ2-1	ASSQDRASSSYNEQF
NA	TRBV7-2	TRBJ2-7	ASSRTLADTYEQY
NA	TRBV28	TRBJ2-1	ASSLTLGGGLGRF
NA	TRBV23-1	TRBJ2-7	ASSQPTGDYEQY
NA	TRBV30	TRBJ1-2	AWRLGLNYGYT
NA	TRBV19	TRBJ2-7	ASSIGAANEQY
once	TRBV4-1	TRBJ1-4	ASSHVGRGDEKLF
NA	TRBV15	TRBJ1-5	ATSRGDRVSNQPQH
NA	TRBV6-5	TRBJ2-7	ASDSVAGGEQY
few	TRBV5-1	TRBJ1-5	ASSLDSIQPQH
NA	TRBV11-1	TRBJ2-5	ASSSQETQY
NA	TRBV28	TRBJ2-3	ASSGLAGGPHTQY
NA	TRBV19	TRBJ2-7	ASSMLAGRKQEQY
NA	TRBV3-1/TRBV3-2	TRBJ1-5	ASSSGGYSNQPQH
NA	TRBV5-4	TRBJ2-3	ASSASVNADTQY
NA	TRBV28	TRBJ1-1	ASSRGITEAF
NA	TRBV11-2	TRBJ2-2	ASSSLDLSGQTNTGELF
NA	TRBV5-4	TRBJ1-3	ASSHRDFSGNTIY
NA	TRBV9	TRBJ2-5	ASSVDGGSETQY
NA	TRBV24-1	TRBJ2-7	ATSAPTGISYEQY
NA	TRBV7-8	TRBJ1-2	ASSLDRDHGYT
NA	TRBV12-5	TRBJ2-2	ASGLNGNTGELF
NA	TRBV2	TRBJ1-5	ASSKSGTVNQPQH
NA	TRBV6-9	TRBJ1-5	ASSRDHRGPDQPQH
once	TRBV9	TRBJ2-5	ASSVATRQGQETQY
NA	TRBV5-1	TRBJ1-2	ASSFGQGYGYT
many	TRBV27	TRBJ2-2	ASSPGLVNTGELF
NA	TRBV24-1	TRBJ2-3	ATSDRTSGRPDTQY
NA	TRBV6-5	TRBJ1-1	ASSRGFNTEAF
once	TRBV20-1	TRBJ1-1	SASRSMNTEAF
NA	TRBV28	TRBJ1-2	ASSFSGGAGYT
once	TRBV18	TRBJ2-3	ASSPKGPSGSGDTQY
few	TRBV18	TRBJ1-1	ASSPGQGRNTEAF
NA	TRBV18	TRBJ2-1	ASSRGQGSF
NA	TRBV14	TRBJ1-2	ASSPPTSTLYGYT
NA	TRBV2	TRBJ1-5	ASSRTVTNQPQH
NA	TRBV6-5	TRBJ1-1	ASSLGRGEAF
NA	TRBV27	TRBJ1-2	ASSPFPGQGFTYGYT
NA	TRBV10-2	TRBJ2-4	ASSEIERFLAKNIQY
NA	TRBV3-1/TRBV3-2	TRBJ2-5	ASSQTSGRVLGLETQY